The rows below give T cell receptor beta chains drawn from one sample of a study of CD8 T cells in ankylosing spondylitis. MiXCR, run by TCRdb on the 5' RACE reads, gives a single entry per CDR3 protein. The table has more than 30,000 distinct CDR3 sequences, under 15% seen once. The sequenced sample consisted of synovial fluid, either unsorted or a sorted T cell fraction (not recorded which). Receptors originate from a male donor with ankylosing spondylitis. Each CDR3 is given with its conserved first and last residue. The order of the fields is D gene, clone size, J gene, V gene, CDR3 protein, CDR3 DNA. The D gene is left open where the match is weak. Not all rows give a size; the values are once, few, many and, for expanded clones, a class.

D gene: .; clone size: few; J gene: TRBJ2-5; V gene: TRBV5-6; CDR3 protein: CASSLGQLQETQYF; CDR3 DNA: TGTGCCAGCAGCTTGGGACAGTTACAAGAGACCCAGTACTTC
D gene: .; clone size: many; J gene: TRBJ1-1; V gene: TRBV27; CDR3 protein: CASSLGSGVNTEAFF; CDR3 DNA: TGTGCCAGCAGTTTAGGATCAGGGGTAAACACTGAAGCTTTCTTT
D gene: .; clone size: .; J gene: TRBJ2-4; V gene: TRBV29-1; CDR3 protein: CSVEGNAEEAKNIQYF; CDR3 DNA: TGCAGCGTTGAAGGGAACGCTGAAGAGGCCAAAAACATTCAGTACTTC
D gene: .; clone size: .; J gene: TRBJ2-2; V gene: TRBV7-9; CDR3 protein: CASSFGASSSGELFF; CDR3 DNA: TGTGCCAGCAGCTTCGGGGCTAGCTCATCAGGGGAGCTGTTTTTT
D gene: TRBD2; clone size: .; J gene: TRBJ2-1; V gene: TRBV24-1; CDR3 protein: CATSDRTSGAYNEQFF; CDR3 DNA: TGTGCCACCAGTGACCGAACTAGCGGGGCGTACAATGAGCAGTTCTTC
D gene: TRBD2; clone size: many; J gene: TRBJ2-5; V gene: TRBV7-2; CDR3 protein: CASSRGLAGTQETQYF; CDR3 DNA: TGTGCCAGCAGTCGCGGACTAGCGGGGACCCAAGAGACCCAGTACTTC
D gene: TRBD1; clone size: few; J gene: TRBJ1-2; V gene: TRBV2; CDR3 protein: CASMDRGLNYGYTF; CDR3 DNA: TGTGCCAGCATGGATAGGGGGCTAAACTATGGCTACACCTTC
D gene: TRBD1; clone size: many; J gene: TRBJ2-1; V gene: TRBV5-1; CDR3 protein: CASSLEGQTSGEQFF; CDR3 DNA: TGCGCCAGCAGCTTGGAGGGACAGACTTCGGGAGAGCAGTTCTTC
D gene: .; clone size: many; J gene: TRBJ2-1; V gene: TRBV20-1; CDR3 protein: CSARLEINEQFF; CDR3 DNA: TGCAGTGCTAGACTAGAAATAAATGAGCAGTTCTTC
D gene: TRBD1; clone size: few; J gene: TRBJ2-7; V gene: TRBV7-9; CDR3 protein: CASSLPGGYVEQYF; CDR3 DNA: TGTGCCAGCAGCTTACCAGGGGGCTATGTCGAGCAGTACTTC
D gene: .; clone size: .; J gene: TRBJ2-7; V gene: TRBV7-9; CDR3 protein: CASTTPGAAYEQYF; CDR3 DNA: TGTGCCAGCACCACCCCAGGGGCGGCCTACGAGCAGTACTTC
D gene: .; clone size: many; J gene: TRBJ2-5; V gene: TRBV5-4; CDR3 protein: CASSHLGQQETQYF; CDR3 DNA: TGTGCCAGCAGCCACCTTGGACAGCAAGAGACCCAGTACTTC
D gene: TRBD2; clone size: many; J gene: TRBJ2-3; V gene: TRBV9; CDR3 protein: CASSVGSGASTDTQYF; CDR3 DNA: TGTGCCAGCAGCGTCGGTAGCGGGGCTAGCACAGATACGCAGTATTTT
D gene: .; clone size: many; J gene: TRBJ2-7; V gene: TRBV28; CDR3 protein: CASSIPGSSYEQYF; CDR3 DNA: TGTGCCAGCAGTATCCCAGGGAGCTCCTACGAGCAGTACTTC
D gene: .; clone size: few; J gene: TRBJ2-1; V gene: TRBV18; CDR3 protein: CASSPFYNEQFF; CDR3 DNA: TGTGCCAGCTCCCCTTTCTACAATGAGCAGTTCTTC
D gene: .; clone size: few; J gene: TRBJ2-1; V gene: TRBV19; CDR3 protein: CASSMWLYNEQFF; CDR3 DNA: TGTGCCAGTAGTATGTGGCTGTACAATGAGCAGTTCTTC
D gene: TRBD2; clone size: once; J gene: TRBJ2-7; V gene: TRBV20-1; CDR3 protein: CSVAPSGSSYEQYF; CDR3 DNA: TGCAGTGTCGCACCTAGCGGTAGCTCCTACGAGCAGTACTTC
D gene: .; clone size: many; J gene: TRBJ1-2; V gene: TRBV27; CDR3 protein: CASSSGQSRGYTF; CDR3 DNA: TGTGCCAGCAGTTCCGGGCAGTCCAGGGGCTACACCTTC
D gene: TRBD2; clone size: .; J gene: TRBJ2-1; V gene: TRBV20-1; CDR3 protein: CSARGLPGGDLEQFF; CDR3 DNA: TGCAGTGCTCGCGGACTTCCGGGGGGGGATCTGGAGCAGTTCTTC
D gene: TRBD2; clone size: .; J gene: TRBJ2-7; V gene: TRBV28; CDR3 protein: CASSPELAVSLVVF; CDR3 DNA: TGTGCCAGCAGCCCCGAACTAGCGGTATCGTTGGTGGTCTTC
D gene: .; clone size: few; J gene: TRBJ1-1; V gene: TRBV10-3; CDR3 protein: CAISESSFAGNTEAFF; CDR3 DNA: TGTGCCATCAGTGAGTCGAGCTTTGCAGGGAACACTGAAGCTTTCTTT
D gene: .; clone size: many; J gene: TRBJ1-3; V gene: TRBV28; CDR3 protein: CASTQSGTFSGNTIYF; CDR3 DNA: TGTGCCAGCACCCAATCGGGGACATTTTCTGGAAACACCATATATTTT
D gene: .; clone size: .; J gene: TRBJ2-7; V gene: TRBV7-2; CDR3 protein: CASSLEAAGVHYEQYF; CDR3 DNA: TGTGCCAGCAGCTTAGAAGCGGCCGGCGTCCACTACGAGCAGTACTTC
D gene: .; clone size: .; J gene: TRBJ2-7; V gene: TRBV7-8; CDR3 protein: CASSLVGSEQYF; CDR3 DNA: TGTGCCAGCAGCTTAGTTGGATCCGAGCAGTACTTC
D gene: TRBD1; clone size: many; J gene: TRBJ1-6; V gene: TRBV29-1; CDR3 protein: CSVRDRVNSPLHF; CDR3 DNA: TGCAGCGTTCGGGACAGGGTAAATTCACCCCTCCACTTT
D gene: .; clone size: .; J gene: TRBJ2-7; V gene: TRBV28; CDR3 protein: CASRPLVGVSYEQYF; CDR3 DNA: TGTGCCAGCAGACCCCTCGTAGGGGTCTCCTACGAGCAGTACTTC
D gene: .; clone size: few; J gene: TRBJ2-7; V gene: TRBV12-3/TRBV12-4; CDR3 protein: CASRPPLTYEQYF; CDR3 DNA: TGTGCCAGCCGCCCGCCTCTGACCTACGAGCAGTACTTC
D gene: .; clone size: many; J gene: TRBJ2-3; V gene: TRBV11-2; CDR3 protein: CASSSPTGFPDTQYF; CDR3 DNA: TGTGCCAGCAGCTCCCCGACAGGATTCCCAGATACGCAGTATTTT
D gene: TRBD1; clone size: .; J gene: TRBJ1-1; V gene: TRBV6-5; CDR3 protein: CASSRGQGEAFF; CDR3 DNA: TGTGCCAGCAGCCGGGGACAGGGTGAAGCTTTCTTT
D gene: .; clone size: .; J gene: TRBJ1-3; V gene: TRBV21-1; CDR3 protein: CASSRTVTGAPLKNTIYF; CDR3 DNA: TGTGCCAGCAGCCGAACCGTTACAGGGGCCCCTCTGAAAAACACCATATATTTT
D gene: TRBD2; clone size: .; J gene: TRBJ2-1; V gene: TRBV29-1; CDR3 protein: CSVGEGFSYNEQFF; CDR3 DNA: TGCAGCGTTGGGGAGGGCTTCTCCTACAATGAGCAGTTCTTC
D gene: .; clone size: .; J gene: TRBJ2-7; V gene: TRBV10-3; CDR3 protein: CAIRPDGTNRTYEQYF; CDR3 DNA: TGTGCCATCAGGCCGGACGGTACTAACAGAACCTACGAGCAGTACTTC
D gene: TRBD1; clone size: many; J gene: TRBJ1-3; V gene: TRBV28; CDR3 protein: CASSTRTGRGGNTIYF; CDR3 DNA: TGTGCCAGCAGTACCCGGACAGGGAGAGGTGGAAACACCATATATTTT